The clone carrying this TCR beta chain has only one observation. Its antigen is as yet unknown. Germline is not matched at one junction end, which may reflect a read error. This sample was included in a study of identical twins. Overall study results and limits: Clonotypes of the beta chain that were abundant in cord blood carried fewer insertions (memory repertoires showed none).

The CDR3 covers 12 residues. CDR1 is LGHDT, CDR2 YNNKEL, per germline (reference sequence). There were only healthy Caucasians among the donors. A universal primer site arose from template switching, and cDNA bore unique molecular identifiers. TCRdb re-called the 5' RACE reads with MiXCR, one entry per CDR3 protein. The data show 1,800,000 or so distinct CDR3 sequences, less than 35% seen once. The sequenced material came from cord blood. The gene calls are TRBV3-1 and TRBJ1-4; D gene uncertain. The TCR comes from a newborn girl in good health. The CDR3 nucleotides are TGTGCCGGCAGTAAAGGGAACGAAAAACTGTTTTTT. It translates to CAGSKGNEKLFF.